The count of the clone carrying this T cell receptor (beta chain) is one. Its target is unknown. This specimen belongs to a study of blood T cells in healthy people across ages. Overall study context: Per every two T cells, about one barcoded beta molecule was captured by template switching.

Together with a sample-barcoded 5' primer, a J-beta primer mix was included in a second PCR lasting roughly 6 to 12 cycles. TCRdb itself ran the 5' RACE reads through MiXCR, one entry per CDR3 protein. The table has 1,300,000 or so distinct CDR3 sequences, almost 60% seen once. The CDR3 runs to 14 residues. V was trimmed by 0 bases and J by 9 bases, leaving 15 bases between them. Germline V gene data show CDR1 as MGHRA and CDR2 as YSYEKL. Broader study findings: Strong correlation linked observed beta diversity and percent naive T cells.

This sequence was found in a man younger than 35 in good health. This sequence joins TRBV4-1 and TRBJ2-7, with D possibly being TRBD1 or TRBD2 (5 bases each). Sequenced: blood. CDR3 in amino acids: CASSQEVWGRRQYF. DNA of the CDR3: TGCGCCAGCAGCCAAGAAGTGTGGGGACGGAGGCAGTACTTC.